The 8 T cell receptor beta chains in this list originate from one sample, sequenced in a study of control samples from healthy donors and cancer patients. Sequencing used immunoSEQ multiplex PCR; TCRdb keeps in-frame clones, though not all of them. The table lists 120,000 or so clones, 80% to 90% of them singletons. Sample: blood. Every receptor here comes from a man younger than 40 in good health.

The chain uses TRBV18 and TRBJ2-7; 7 bases map to TRBD1. Unmatched junction bases numbered 2, after V lost 2 bases and J lost 1 base. Germline-derived CDR1 and CDR2 are KGHSH and LQKENI. CDR3 length: 14 amino acids. Written as DNA, the CDR3 is TGTGCCAGCTCACCAGGGACAGTTTCCTACGAGCAGTACTTC. This gives the protein CASSPGTVSYEQYF.

The chain has TRBV7-3 and TRBJ2-1; D ambiguous. The length of the CDR3 is 13 residues. The germline CDR1 and CDR2 sequences are SGHTA and FQGTGA. V lost 5 bases and J 5 bases, leaving 10 bases between the germline ends. CDR3 sequence (DNA): TGTGCCAGCAGCCTCGGACCTAACAATGAGCAGTTCTTC. Protein sequence: CASSLGPNNEQFF.

V and J are TRBV30 and TRBJ1-2; D is ambiguous. Trimming removed 0 bases from V and 4 bases from J, with 9 bases in between. This CDR3 spans 13 amino acids. CDR1 is GTSNPN and CDR2 is SVGIG in the germline V gene (reference sequence). CDR3 in amino acids: CAWSVTRFYGYTF. The CDR3 DNA reads as TGTGCCTGGAGTGTTACTCGTTTCTATGGCTACACCTTC.

The V call is TRBV2, the J call TRBJ1-1; D is uncertain. The CDR3 loop spans 12 amino acids. The germline V and J ends were trimmed by 7 bases and 7 bases, with 13 bases remaining between them. The V gene's germline CDR1 is SNHLY and CDR2 FYNNEI. The CDR3 loop is CASNRETREAFF. In DNA, the CDR3 is TGTGCCAGCAATCGAGAGACCCGTGAAGCTTTCTTT.

The chain links TRBV5-1 to TRBJ2-7; 9 positions agree with TRBD1. The CDR3 loop spans 13 amino acids. Germline trimming cut 5 bases from V and 4 bases from J; bases unmatched to any gene: 4. Germline CDR1 is SGHRS and CDR2 is YFSETQ. The CDR3 here is CASRAGQGYEQYF. CDR3 bases: TGCGCCAGCAGAGCGGGACAGGGATACGAGCAGTACTTC. The full variable domain, rest sourced from reference TRBV5-1 and TRBJ2-7, is KAGVTQTPRYLIKTRGQQVTLSCSPISGHRSVSWYQQTPGQGLQFLFEYFSETQRNKGNFPGRFSGRQFSNSRSEMNVSTLELGDSALYLCASRAGQGYEQYFGPGTRLTVT.

This clone is a singleton in its sample. This chain uses TRBV14 with TRBJ2-7; D is uncertain. Trimming shortened V by 2 bases and J by 2 bases, and 4 bases separated the two germline ends. The CDR3 extends over 12 amino acids. Germline V gene sequence: CDR1 SGHDN, CDR2 FVKESK. CDR3 in DNA: TGTGCCAGCAGCCAACTACCCTACGAGCAGTACGTC. Amino acids: CASSQLPYEQYV.

The chain joins TRBV3-1 (or the pseudogene TRBV3-2) to TRBJ2-3; D remains ambiguous. There are 12 residues in the CDR3. V was trimmed by 2 bases and J by 8 bases, leaving 8 bases between them. Germline V CDR1 and CDR2: LGHDT, YNNKEL (reference sequence). CDR3 nucleotides: TGTGCCAGCAGCCAATATCAAGCTACGCAGTATTTT. It encodes CASSQYQATQYF.

V and J are TRBV5-1 and TRBJ2-2, with a tentative D call TRBD1 (6 bases). V was trimmed by 2 bases and J by 6 bases, leaving 8 bases between them. Germline loops: CDR1 SGHRS, CDR2 YFSETQ. The CDR3 contains 13 residues. The CDR3 coding sequence is TGCGCCAGCAGCTTTTCAGGGGCCGGGGAGCTGTTTTTT. Residues: CASSFSGAGELFF.